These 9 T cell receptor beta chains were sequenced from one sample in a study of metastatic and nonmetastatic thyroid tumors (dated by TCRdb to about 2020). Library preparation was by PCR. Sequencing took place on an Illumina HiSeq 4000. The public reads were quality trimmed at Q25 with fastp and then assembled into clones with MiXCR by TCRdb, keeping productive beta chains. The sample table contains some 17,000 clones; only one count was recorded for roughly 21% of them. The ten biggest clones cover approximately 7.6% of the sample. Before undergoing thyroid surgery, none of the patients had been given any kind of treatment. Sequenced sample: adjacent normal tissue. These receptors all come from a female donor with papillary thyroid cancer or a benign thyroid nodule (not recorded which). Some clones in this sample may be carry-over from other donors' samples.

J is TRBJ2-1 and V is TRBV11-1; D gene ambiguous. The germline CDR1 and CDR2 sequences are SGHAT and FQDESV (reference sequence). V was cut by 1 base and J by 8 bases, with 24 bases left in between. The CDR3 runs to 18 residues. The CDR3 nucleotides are TGTGCCAGCAGCTTAGATAGGCTCTCTCGATTCTCATACGATGAGCAGTTCTTC. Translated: CASSLDRLSRFSYDEQFF.

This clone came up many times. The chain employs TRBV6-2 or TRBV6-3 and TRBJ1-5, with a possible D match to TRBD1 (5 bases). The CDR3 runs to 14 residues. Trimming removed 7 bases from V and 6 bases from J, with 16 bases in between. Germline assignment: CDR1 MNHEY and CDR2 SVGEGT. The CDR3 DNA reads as TGTGCCAGCACCCAGAGCGGGGCCGGTCAGCCCCAGCATTTT. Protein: CASTQSGAGQPQHF.

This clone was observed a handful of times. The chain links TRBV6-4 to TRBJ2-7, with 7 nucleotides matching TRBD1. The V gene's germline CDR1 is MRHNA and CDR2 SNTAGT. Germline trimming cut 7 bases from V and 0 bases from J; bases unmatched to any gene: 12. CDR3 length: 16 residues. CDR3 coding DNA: TGTGCCAGCAAAGCAGGGGGACACCCCCTCTCCTACGAGCAGTACTTC. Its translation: CASKAGGHPLSYEQYF.

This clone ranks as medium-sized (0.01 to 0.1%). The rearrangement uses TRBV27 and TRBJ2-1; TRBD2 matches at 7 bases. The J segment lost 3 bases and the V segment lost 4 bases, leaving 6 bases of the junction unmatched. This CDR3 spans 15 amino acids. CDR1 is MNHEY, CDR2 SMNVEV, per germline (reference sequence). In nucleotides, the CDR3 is TGTGCCAGCAGTTACCCGGGGAGGGACTACAATGAGCAGTTCTTC. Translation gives CASSYPGRDYNEQFF.

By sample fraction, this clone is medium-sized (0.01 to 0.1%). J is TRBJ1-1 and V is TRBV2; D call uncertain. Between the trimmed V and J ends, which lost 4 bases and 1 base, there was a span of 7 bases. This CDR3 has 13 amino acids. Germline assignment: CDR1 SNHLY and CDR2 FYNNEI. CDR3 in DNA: TGTGCCAGCAGTGTACAACCGAACACTGAAGCTTTCTTT. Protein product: CASSVQPNTEAFF.

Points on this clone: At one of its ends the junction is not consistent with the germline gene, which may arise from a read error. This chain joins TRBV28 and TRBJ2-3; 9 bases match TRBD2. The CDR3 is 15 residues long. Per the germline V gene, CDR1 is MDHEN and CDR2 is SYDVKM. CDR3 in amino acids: CTSSSLAGDTDTQYF. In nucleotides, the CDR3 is TGTACCAGCAGTTCCTTAGCGGGGGACACAGATACGCAGTATTTT.

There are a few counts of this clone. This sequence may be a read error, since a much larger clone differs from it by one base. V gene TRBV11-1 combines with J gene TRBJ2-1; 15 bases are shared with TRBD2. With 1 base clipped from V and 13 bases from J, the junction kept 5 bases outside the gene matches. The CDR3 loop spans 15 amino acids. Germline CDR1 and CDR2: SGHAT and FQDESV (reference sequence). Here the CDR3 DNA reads TGTGCCAGCAGCTTAGGGACTAGCGGGAGGGTTGAACAGTTCTTC. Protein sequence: CASSLGTSGRVEQFF. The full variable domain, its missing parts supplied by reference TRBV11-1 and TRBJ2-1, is EAEVAQSPRYKITEKSQAVAFWCDPISGHATLYWYRQILGQGPELLVQFQDESVVDDSQLPKDRFSAERLKGVDSTLKIQPAELGDSAMYLCASSLGTSGRVEQFFGPGTRLTVL.

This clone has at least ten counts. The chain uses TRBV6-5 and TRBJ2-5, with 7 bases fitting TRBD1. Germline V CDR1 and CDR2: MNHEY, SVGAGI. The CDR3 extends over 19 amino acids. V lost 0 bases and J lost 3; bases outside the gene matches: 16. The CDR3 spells CASSYSTGTVGVKEETQYF. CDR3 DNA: TGTGCCAGCAGTTACTCAACCGGGACAGTCGGGGTAAAGGAAGAGACCCAGTACTTC.

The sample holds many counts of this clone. The CDR3 region is CASPKVRGPYEQYF. The CDR3 DNA reads as TGCGCCAGCCCAAAAGTCAGGGGACCCTACGAGCAGTACTTC. This chain joins TRBV5-1 and TRBJ2-7; D is perhaps TRBD1 (6 bases). The V end was cut by 7 bases, the J end by 2 bases, with 16 bases between. From germline, CDR1 is SGHRS and CDR2 YFSETQ. This CDR3 is 14 amino acids long.